This T cell receptor (beta chain) was found in a study of technical replicates of blood from several donors. Data came from immunoSEQ multiplex PCR; TCRdb stores just in-frame clones and leaves some out. The sample has around 50,000 clones; 92% are singletons. The sequencing sample was made of PBMCs. This receptor was obtained from a human donor in good health. Some clones in this sample may be carry-over from other donors' samples.

The CDR3 region has the DNA TGTGCCACCAGCCCCCGAATAGCGGGAGATACGCAGTATTTT. Its translation is CATSPRIAGDTQYF. This sequence joins TRBV15 and TRBJ2-3, with 7 bases identical to TRBD2. This CDR3 has 14 amino acids. The V gene end was trimmed by 5 bases and the J gene end by 5 bases; junction bases not matched to a gene: 7. Germline V gene sequence: CDR1 LNHNV, CDR2 YYDKDF (reference sequence).